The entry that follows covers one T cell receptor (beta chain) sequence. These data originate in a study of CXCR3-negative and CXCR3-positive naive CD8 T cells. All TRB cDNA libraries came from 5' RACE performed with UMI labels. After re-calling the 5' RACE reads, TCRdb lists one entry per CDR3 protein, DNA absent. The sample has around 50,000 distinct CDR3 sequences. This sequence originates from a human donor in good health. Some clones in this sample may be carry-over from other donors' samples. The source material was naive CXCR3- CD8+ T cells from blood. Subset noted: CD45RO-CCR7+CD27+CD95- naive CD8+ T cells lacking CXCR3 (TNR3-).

The CDR3 region is CASTRPGRGATGELFF. The chain couples TRBV6-5 to TRBJ2-2; TCRdb's assignment of TRBD1 cannot be checked, as there is no DNA. Germline CDR1 MNHEY, CDR2 SVGAGI. This CDR3 comprises 16 residues.